Listed below are T cell receptor beta chains from one sample, sequenced in a study of blood T cell repertoires in COVID-19. Sequencing was performed with immunoSEQ multiplex PCR; in TCRdb, only in-frame clones are kept and a portion is missing. The top ten clones hold 0.7% of a sample with 450,000 to 600,000 clones, about 90% of them seen once. Sequencing used PBMCs or T cells enriched from blood (not recorded which). These TCRs come from a woman younger than 30 who had recovered from COVID-19. CDR3s include the opening cysteine and the closing phenylalanine or tryptophan. A D gene is named only where the DNA matches it firmly. Some rows mark clone size as missing; the rest say once, few, many or name a class of expanded clone.

d_call j_call clone_size v_call cdr3_aa cdr3_nt
. TRBJ1-4 . TRBV10-1 CASSENRDGEKLFF TGCGCCAGCAGTGAGAACAGGGATGGGGAAAAACTGTTTTTT
. TRBJ2-3 once TRBV5-1 CASSLDLSPEYF TGCGCCAGCAGCTTGGACCTATCCCCCGAGTATTTT
TRBD1 TRBJ1-1 . TRBV30 CAWSAPGQGVPFF TGTGCCTGGAGTGCTCCGGGACAGGGCGTCCCTTTCTTT
TRBD1 TRBJ1-1 once TRBV30 CAWSWGDSGLDTEAFF TGTGCCTGGAGTTGGGGGGACAGCGGGTTGGACACTGAAGCTTTCTTT
. TRBJ2-3 few TRBV19 CASSPPSSNTDTQYF TGTGCCAGTAGCCCACCGAGTTCGAACACAGATACGCAGTATTTT
. TRBJ2-6 . TRBV10-3 CAISILGHSGANVLTF TGTGCCATCAGTATCTTAGGACATTCTGGGGCCAACGTCCTGACTTTC
. TRBJ2-3 . TRBV5-1 CASSRGPPGADTQYF TGCGCCAGCAGCCGCGGGCCACCGGGTGCAGATACGCAGTATTTT
TRBD1 TRBJ1-4 . TRBV7-9 CASSPLSGGGEKLFF TGTGCCAGCAGCCCGTTATCAGGGGGTGGTGAAAAACTGTTTTTT
. TRBJ1-2 . TRBV9 CASSTSGTPSF TGTGCCAGCAGCACATCCGGGACTCCTTCATTC
TRBD2 TRBJ2-7 . TRBV27 CASRASLAGGSYEQYF TGTGCCAGCAGGGCTAGCCTAGCGGGGGGTTCCTACGAGCAGTACTTC
. TRBJ1-1 . TRBV9 CASSAREGTEAFF TGTGCCAGCAGCGCGAGGGAAGGCACTGAAGCTTTCTTT
TRBD1 TRBJ1-2 . TRBV6-5 CASRGGRGGYTF TGTGCCAGCAGAGGGGGCCGGGGTGGCTACACCTTC
. TRBJ1-4 . TRBV10-3 CAISEQATNEKLFF TGTGCCATCAGTGAACAGGCAACTAATGAAAAACTGTTTTTT
. TRBJ1-3 . TRBV11-2 CASSLVGRASGNTIYF TGTGCCAGCAGCTTAGTCGGCAGGGCCTCTGGAAACACCATATATTTT
TRBD1 TRBJ2-7 . TRBV6-6 CASSTGVTYSSYEQYF TGTGCCAGCAGCACAGGGGTCACTTATTCCTCCTACGAGCAGTACTTC
TRBD1 TRBJ1-2 once TRBV18 CASSPRQGVDYYGYTF TGTGCCAGCTCACCACGACAGGGGGTGGACTACTATGGCTACACCTTC
TRBD1 TRBJ2-7 . TRBV24-1 CATSDRQGDIYEQYF TGTGCCACCAGTGATAGGCAGGGGGACATTTACGAGCAGTACTTC
. TRBJ2-3 . TRBV6-5 CACAGISTDTQYF TGTGCCTGCGCAGGCATTAGCACAGATACGCAGTATTTT
TRBD2 TRBJ2-1 . TRBV3-1/TRBV3-2 CASSQELRGGNNEQFF TGTGCCAGCAGCCAAGAGCTGCGGGGGGGGAACAATGAGCAGTTCTTC
TRBD2 TRBJ2-1 . TRBV4-1 CASLHLSGGANEQFF TGCGCCAGCCTTCATCTTAGCGGGGGGGCGAATGAGCAGTTCTTC
. TRBJ1-6 . TRBV28 CASSLRFTGYNSPLHF TGTGCCAGCAGTTTAAGGTTTACAGGTTATAATTCACCCCTCCACTTT
. TRBJ2-1 . TRBV2 CASTRERLSDEQFF TGTGCCAGCACCAGAGAAAGGTTGAGCGATGAGCAGTTCTTC
TRBD1 TRBJ1-3 . TRBV27 CASSPGQPSGNTIYF TGTGCCAGCAGTCCGGGACAGCCCTCTGGAAACACCATATATTTT
. TRBJ2-7 . TRBV18 CASSPGQEGEGDYEQYF TGTGCCAGCTCACCGGGACAGGAAGGGGAGGGGGACTACGAGCAGTACTTC
TRBD1 TRBJ1-5 . TRBV2 CASSHRGGSNQPQHF TGTGCCAGCAGTCACAGGGGTGGAAGCAATCAGCCCCAGCATTTT
. TRBJ1-4 . TRBV2 CASSEVTALNEKLFF TGTGCCAGCAGTGAAGTAACAGCCCTTAATGAAAAACTGTTTTTT
. TRBJ1-2 . TRBV7-9 CASSLRSANNYGYTF TGTGCCAGCAGCTTAAGGAGCGCCAATAACTATGGCTACACCTTC
. TRBJ1-2 . TRBV28 CASSFGSGVYYGYTF TGTGCCAGCAGTTTCGGGTCAGGGGTGTACTATGGCTACACCTTC
TRBD1 TRBJ1-2 . TRBV6-5 CASSYAGQGMDGYTF TGTGCCAGCAGTTACGCTGGACAGGGAATGGATGGCTACACCTTC
. TRBJ1-4 . TRBV7-2 CASSLAPAGAGGSEKLFF TGTGCCAGCAGCTTAGCCCCGGCAGGGGCGGGGGGCAGTGAAAAACTGTTTTTT
TRBD1 TRBJ2-7 once TRBV19 CASSTFLGQGLYEQYF TGTGCCAGTAGTACTTTCCTGGGACAGGGTCTCTACGAGCAGTACTTC
TRBD1 TRBJ1-4 . TRBV2 CASSDDRVDEKLFF TGTGCCAGCAGTGATGACAGGGTGGATGAAAAACTGTTTTTT
TRBD1 TRBJ2-7 . TRBV30 CACPGQGGYEQYF TGTGCCTGCCCGGGACAGGGCGGGTACGAGCAGTACTTC
TRBD1 TRBJ2-7 . TRBV14 CASSLDREQYF TGTGCCAGCAGCCTGGACAGGGAGCAGTACTTC
TRBD2 TRBJ2-5 . TRBV28 CASSLPWQRGEETQYF TGTGCCAGCAGTCTCCCGTGGCAGCGGGGAGAAGAGACCCAGTACTTC
TRBD1 TRBJ2-7 . TRBV18 CASSPSIETGEEYEQYF TGTGCCAGCTCACCAAGTATTGAGACAGGGGAAGAATACGAGCAGTACTTC
TRBD1 TRBJ2-5 . TRBV27 CASSPPGQGGETQYF TGTGCCAGCAGTCCTCCGGGACAGGGAGGAGAGACCCAGTACTTC
TRBD2 TRBJ2-5 . TRBV10-3 CAISGPGGSYQETQYF TGTGCCATCAGTGGACCGGGGGGGTCGTACCAAGAGACCCAGTACTTC
. TRBJ1-5 . TRBV15 CATSRDRSVQPQHF TGTGCCACCAGCAGAGATCGGTCGGTTCAGCCCCAGCATTTT
. TRBJ1-3 . TRBV2 CASSAEGAGNTIYF TGTGCCAGCAGTGCCGAAGGAGCTGGAAACACCATATATTTT
. TRBJ1-2 . TRBV4-1 CASNPGDNYGYTF TGCGCCAGCAACCCAGGGGATAACTATGGCTACACCTTC
TRBD2 TRBJ2-2 once TRBV6-5 CASSRGLAVAGELFF TGTGCCAGCAGTCGCGGACTAGCGGTTGCCGGGGAGCTGTTTTTT
. TRBJ2-5 few TRBV7-6 CASSLPGETQYF TGTGCCAGCAGCTTACCGGGGGAGACCCAGTACTTC
. TRBJ1-1 . TRBV5-3 CARSISGTLNTEAFF TGTGCCAGAAGCATCTCCGGGACACTGAACACTGAAGCTTTCTTT
. TRBJ2-1 few TRBV2 CASSPDADEQFF TGTGCCAGCAGCCCTGACGCGGATGAGCAGTTCTTC
. TRBJ2-1 . TRBV4-2 CASSPLQGNEQFF TGTGCCAGCAGCCCCCTCCAGGGGAATGAGCAGTTCTTC
. TRBJ2-3 . TRBV2 CASRGVSQYF TGTGCCAGCAGGGGAGTATCGCAGTATTTT
. TRBJ1-5 . TRBV19 CASSPRGGVPAGPSNQPQHF TGTGCCAGTAGTCCAAGAGGGGGGGTGCCGGCCGGTCCTAGCAATCAGCCCCAGCATTTT
. TRBJ2-5 . TRBV21-1 CASSPVRGFGQETQYF TGTGCCAGCAGCCCCGTTAGAGGATTCGGACAAGAGACCCAGTACTTC
TRBD1 TRBJ1-6 few TRBV2 CASSYPGQGDNNSPLHF TGTGCCAGCAGTTACCCGGGACAGGGGGATAATAATTCACCCCTCCACTTT
TRBD2 TRBJ2-3 . TRBV19 CASSIQRTSGLDTQYF TGTGCCAGTAGTATCCAAAGGACTAGCGGCTTGGATACGCAGTATTTT
TRBD1 TRBJ1-2 . TRBV11-2 CASSTPQGNNYGYTF TGTGCCAGCAGCACACCACAGGGGAATAACTATGGCTACACCTTC
. TRBJ1-5 . TRBV29-1 CSVPFQGSQHF TGCAGCGTCCCATTCCAGGGATCCCAGCATTTT
. TRBJ2-5 . TRBV6-5 CASSYVYGRGGETQYF TGTGCCAGCAGTTACGTCTATGGCAGGGGAGGGGAGACCCAGTACTTC